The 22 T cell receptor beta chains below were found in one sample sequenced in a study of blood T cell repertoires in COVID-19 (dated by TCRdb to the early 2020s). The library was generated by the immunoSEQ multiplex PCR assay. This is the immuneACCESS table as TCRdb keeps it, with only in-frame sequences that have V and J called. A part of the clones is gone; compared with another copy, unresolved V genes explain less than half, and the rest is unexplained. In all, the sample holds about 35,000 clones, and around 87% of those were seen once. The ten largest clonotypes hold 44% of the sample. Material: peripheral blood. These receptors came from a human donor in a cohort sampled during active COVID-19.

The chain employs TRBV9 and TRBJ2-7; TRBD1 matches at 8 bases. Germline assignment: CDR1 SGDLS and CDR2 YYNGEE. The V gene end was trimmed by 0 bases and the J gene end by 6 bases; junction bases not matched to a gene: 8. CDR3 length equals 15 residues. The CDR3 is CASSVGGQGIGEQYF. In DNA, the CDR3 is TGTGCCAGCAGCGTAGGAGGACAGGGTATCGGCGAGCAGTACTTC.

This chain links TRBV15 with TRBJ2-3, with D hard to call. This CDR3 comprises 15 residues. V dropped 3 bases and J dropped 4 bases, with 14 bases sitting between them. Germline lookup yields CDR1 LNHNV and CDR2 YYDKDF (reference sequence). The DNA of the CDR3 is TGTGCCACCAGCAGGGGCCGGATGGGCGCAGATACGCAGTATTTT. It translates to CATSRGRMGADTQYF.

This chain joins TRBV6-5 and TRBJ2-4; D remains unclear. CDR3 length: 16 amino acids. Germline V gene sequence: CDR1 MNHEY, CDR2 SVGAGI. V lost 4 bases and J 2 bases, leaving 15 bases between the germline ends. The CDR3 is CASSSLSSGSKNIQYF. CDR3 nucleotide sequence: TGTGCCAGCAGTTCTCTCTCCTCCGGGTCCAAAAACATTCAGTACTTC.

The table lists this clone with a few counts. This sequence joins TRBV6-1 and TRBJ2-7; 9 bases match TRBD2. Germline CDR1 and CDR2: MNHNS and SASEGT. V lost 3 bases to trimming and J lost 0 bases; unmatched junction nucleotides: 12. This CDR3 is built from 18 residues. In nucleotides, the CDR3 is TGTGCCAGCAGTGATAGCGTCAGCGGGGGGCCTCGCTCCTACGAGCAGTACTTC. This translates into CASSDSVSGGPRSYEQYF.

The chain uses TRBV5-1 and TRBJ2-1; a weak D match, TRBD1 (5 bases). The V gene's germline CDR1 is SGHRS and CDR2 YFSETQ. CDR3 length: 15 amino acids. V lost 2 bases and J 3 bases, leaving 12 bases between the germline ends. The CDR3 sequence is CASSFGHGSYNEQFF. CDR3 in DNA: TGCGCCAGCAGCTTCGGACACGGAAGCTACAATGAGCAGTTCTTC.

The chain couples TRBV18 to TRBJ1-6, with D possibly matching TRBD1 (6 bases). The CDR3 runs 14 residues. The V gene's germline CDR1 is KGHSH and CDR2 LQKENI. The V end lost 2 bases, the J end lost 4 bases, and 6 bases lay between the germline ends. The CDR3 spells CASSPGQYNSPLHF. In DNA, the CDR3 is TGTGCCAGCTCACCAGGACAGTATAATTCACCCCTCCACTTT. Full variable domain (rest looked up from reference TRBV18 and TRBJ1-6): NAGVMQNPRHLVRRRGQEARLRCSPMKGHSHVYWYRQLPEEGLKFMVYLQKENIIDESGMPKERFSAEFPKEGPSILRIQQVVRGDSAAYFCASSPGQYNSPLHFGNGTRLTVT.

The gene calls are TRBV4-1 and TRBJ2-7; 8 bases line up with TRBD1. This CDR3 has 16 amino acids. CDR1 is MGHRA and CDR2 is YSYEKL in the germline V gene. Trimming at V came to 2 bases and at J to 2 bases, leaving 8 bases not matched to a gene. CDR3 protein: CASSQREGQGAYEQYF. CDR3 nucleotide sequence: TGCGCCAGCAGCCAAAGGGAAGGACAGGGAGCCTACGAGCAGTACTTC.

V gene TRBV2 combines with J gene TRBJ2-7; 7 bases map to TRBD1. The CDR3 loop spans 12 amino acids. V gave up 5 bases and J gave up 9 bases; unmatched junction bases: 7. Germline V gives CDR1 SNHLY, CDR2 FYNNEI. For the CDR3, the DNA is TGTGCCAGCAGTCCGACAGGGATTTGGCAGTACTTC. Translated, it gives CASSPTGIWQYF.

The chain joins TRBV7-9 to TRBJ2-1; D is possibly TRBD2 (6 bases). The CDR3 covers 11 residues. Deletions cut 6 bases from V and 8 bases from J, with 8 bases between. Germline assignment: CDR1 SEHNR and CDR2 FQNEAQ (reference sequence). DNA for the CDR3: TGTGCCAGCAGTCGCGGGGATGAGCAGTTCTTC. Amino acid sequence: CASSRGDEQFF.

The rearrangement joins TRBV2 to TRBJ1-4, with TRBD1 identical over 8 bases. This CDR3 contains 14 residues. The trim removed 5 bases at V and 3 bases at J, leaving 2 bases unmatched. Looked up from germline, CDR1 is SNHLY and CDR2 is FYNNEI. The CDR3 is CASSTGGANEKLFF. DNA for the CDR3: TGTGCCAGCAGTACAGGGGGAGCTAATGAAAAACTGTTTTTT.

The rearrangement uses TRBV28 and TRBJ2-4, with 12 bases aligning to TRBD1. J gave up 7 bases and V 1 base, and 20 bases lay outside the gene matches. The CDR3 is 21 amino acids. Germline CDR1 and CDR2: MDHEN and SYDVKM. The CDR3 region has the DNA TGTGCCAGCAGTTTATTCCCGGGACAGGGGGCCGTTGCGGGCAAAAGGAACATTCAGTACTTC. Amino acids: CASSLFPGQGAVAGKRNIQYF.

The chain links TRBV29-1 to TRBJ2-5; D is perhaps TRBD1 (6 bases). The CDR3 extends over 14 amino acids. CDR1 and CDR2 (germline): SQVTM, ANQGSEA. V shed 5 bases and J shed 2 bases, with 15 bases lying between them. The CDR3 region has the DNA TGCAGCGTTACTACCGGGACATCACAAGAGACCCAGTACTTC. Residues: CSVTTGTSQETQYF.

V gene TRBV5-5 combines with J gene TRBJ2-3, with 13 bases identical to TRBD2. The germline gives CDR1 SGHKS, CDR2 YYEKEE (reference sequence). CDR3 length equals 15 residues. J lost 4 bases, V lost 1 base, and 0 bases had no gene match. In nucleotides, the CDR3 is TGTGCCAGCAGCTTGACTAGCGGGGGGGCAGATACGCAGTATTTT. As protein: CASSLTSGGADTQYF.

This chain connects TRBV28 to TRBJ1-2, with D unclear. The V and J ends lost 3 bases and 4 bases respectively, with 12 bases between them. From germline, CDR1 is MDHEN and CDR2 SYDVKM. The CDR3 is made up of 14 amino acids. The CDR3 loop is CASSFLRGVYGYTF. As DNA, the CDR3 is TGTGCCAGCAGTTTTTTGCGGGGAGTCTATGGCTACACCTTC.

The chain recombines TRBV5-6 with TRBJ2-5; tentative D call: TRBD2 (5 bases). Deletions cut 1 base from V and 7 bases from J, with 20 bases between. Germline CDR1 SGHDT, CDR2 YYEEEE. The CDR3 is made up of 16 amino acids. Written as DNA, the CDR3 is TGTGCCAGCAGCTTGCCCCCGGGGAGAAGTGAAAGGACCCAGTACTTC. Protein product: CASSLPPGRSERTQYF. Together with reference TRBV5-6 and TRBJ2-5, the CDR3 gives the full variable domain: DAGVTQSPTHLIKTRGQQVTLRCSPKSGHDTVSWYQQALGQGPQFIFQYYEEEERQRGNFPDRFSGHQFPNYSSELNVNALLLGDSALYLCASSLPPGRSERTQYFGPGTRLLVL.

The CDR3 DNA is TGCAGCGGGAAGGAGTTGGGGGTCGGGGGGGATACGCAGTATTTT. Translated: CSGKELGVGGDTQYF. The chain recombines TRBV29-1 with TRBJ2-3; 7 bases are a match to TRBD2. Trimming cost V 7 bases and J 6 bases; bases outside gene matches: 16. CDR1 and CDR2 (germline): SQVTM, ANQGSEA. The CDR3 has 15 amino acids.

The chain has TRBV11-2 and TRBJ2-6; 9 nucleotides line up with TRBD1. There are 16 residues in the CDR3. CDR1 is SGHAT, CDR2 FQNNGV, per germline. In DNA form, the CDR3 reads TGTGCTTGGGGACAGGGAGGAAGAGCTGGGGCCAACGTCCTGACTTTC. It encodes CAWGQGGRAGANVLTF. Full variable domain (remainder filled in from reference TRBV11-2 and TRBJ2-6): EAGVAQSPRYKIIEKRQSVAFWCNPISGHATLYWYQQILGQGPKLLIQFQNNGVVDDSQLPKDRFSAERLKGVDSTLKIQPAKLEDSAVYLCAWGQGGRAGANVLTFGAGSRLTVL.

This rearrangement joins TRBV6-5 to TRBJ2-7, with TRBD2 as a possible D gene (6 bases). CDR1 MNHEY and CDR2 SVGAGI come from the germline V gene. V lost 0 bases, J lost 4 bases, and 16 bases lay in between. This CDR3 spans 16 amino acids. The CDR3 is CASSYSSRGFIYEQYF. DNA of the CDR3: TGTGCCAGCAGTTACTCGAGTCGGGGGTTTATTTACGAGCAGTACTTC.

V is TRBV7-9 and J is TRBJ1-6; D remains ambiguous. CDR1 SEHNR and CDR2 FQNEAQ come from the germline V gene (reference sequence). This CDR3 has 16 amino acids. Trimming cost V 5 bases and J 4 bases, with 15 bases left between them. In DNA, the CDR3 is TGTGCCAGCAGCCCCCTCGAGAGTACGTATAATTCACCCCTCCACTTT. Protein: CASSPLESTYNSPLHF.

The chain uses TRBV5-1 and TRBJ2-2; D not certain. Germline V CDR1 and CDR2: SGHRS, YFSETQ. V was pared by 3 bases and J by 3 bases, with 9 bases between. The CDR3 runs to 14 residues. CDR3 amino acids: CASSSRWDTGELFF. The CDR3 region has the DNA TGCGCCAGCAGCTCCAGGTGGGACACCGGGGAGCTGTTTTTT.

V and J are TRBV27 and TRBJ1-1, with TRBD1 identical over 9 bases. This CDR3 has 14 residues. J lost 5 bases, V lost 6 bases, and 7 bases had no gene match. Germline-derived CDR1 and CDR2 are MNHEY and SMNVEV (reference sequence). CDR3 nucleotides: TGTGCCAGCAGGGTACAGGGGGCAGGGACTGAAGCTTTCTTT. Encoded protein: CASRVQGAGTEAFF.

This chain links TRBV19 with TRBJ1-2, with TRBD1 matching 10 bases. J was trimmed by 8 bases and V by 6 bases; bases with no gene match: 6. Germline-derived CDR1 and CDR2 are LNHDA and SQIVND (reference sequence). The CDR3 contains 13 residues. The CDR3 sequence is CASSPGQGWGYTF. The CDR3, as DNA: TGTGCCAGTAGCCCGGGACAGGGGTGGGGCTACACCTTC.